This T cell receptor beta chain comes out of a study of Tregs in tolerant kidney transplant recipients. The wider study: Related graft donors supplied nonmyeloablative bone marrow transplants, and mixed chimerism was transient. General study results and limits: Biological reproducibility was not directly addressed, but technical replication error appeared minimal. In tolerant patients, donor-specific Tregs outgrew total Tregs, suggesting antigen-driven expansion.

Thawed PBMCs were FACS-sorted into unstimulated CD4+CD25+CD127- regulatory T cells, CD4+CD25- non-regulatory cells, CD4 and CD8 cells. The assay was immunoSEQ multiplex PCR, and TCRdb's table has in-frame clones only and misses some. The sample has fewer than 80,000 clones, 98% seen once. Germline assignment: CDR1 SGHTA and CDR2 FQGNSA. This CDR3 is 15 amino acids long. After removal of 5 bases from V and 4 bases from J, the junction contained 8 bases not matched to a gene. Details on this clone: Antigen specificity is unknown.

This chain joins TRBV7-2 and TRBJ2-7; 10 bases fit TRBD1. The sequence was collected from a human donor who received a combined kidney and bone marrow transplant. The sample was CD4+ T cells from blood, taken before the transplant. Here the CDR3 DNA reads TGTGCCAGCAGCCAGACGGGACAGGGGTTTTACGAGCAGTACTTC. Protein: CASSQTGQGFYEQYF.